Each of the 25 T cell receptor beta chains below was sequenced from the same sample in a study of CD8 T cells in Susac syndrome. RNA amounts of roughly 0.45 to 1 ug underwent reverse transcription with random hexamers. TCRdb re-derived calls from the immunoSEQ multiplex PCR reads in MiXCR, one entry per CDR3 protein. Of 400,000 to 550,000 distinct CDR3 sequences in the sample, more than 70% were seen once. Sequenced input: CD8+ T cells from PBMCs. These receptors came from a human donor with multiple sclerosis.

This clonotype has just one count. The rearrangement joins TRBV19 to TRBJ1-5, with unresolved D. The CDR3 spans 12 residues. Per the germline V gene, CDR1 is LNHDA and CDR2 is SQIVND (reference sequence). V lost 7 bases, J lost 5 bases, and 9 bases lay in between. The CDR3 spells CASNFLYQPQHF. In DNA form, the CDR3 reads TGTGCCAGTAACTTCTTATATCAGCCCCAGCATTTT. The full variable domain, in which reference TRBV19 and TRBJ1-5 provide the parts outside the CDR3, is DGGITQSPKYLFRKEGQNVTLSCEQNLNHDAMYWYRQDPGQGLRLIYYSQIVNDFQKGDIAEGYSVSREKKESFPLTVTSAQKNPTAFYLCASNFLYQPQHFGDGTRLSIL.

The gene calls are TRBV11-2 and TRBJ1-2; 9 positions match TRBD1. The J segment lost 5 bases and the V segment lost 6 bases, leaving 10 bases of the junction unmatched. Per the germline V gene, CDR1 is SGHAT and CDR2 is FQNNGV. The length of the CDR3 is 15 residues. The CDR3: CASSSRDRVEYGYTF. CDR3 nucleotide sequence: TGTGCCAGCAGTTCCAGGGACAGGGTTGAGTATGGCTACACCTTC.

The genes are TRBV10-3 and TRBJ1-1, with a possible D match to TRBD1 (5 bases). The CDR3 covers 12 residues. Trimming left V 3 bases short and J 4 bases short, with 6 bases between. The germline V gene encodes CDR1 ENHRY and CDR2 SYGVKD. The CDR3 is CAISDGGTEAFF. DNA of the CDR3: TGTGCCATCAGTGACGGGGGCACTGAAGCTTTCTTT.

V and J are TRBV27 and TRBJ2-7; TRBD1 might be the D (6 bases). V was trimmed by 5 bases and J by 5 bases, leaving 10 bases between them. Per germline, CDR1 MNHEY and CDR2 SMNVEV (reference sequence). The CDR3 has 12 residues. The DNA of the CDR3 is TGTGCCAGCAGTCCCACAGGGCACGAGCAGTACTTC. It translates to CASSPTGHEQYF.

The J gene is TRBJ2-1, the V gene TRBV4-1; 8 bases match TRBD2. CDR3 length equals 15 residues. Losses at the gene ends were 4 bases for V and 0 bases for J; bases not matched to a gene: 2. Per the germline V gene, CDR1 is MGHRA and CDR2 is YSYEKL. CDR3 protein: CASSPREGSYNEQFF. The CDR3 region has the DNA TGCGCCAGCAGCCCCCGGGAGGGCTCCTACAATGAGCAGTTCTTC.

The chain couples TRBV12-3 or TRBV12-4 to TRBJ2-2; D unresolved. This CDR3 contains 12 residues. Trimming shortened V by 3 bases and J by 13 bases, and 12 bases separated the two germline ends. This CDR3 is CASSLGSVRLFF. CDR3 nucleotide sequence: TGTGCCAGCAGTTTGGGCAGCGTAAGGCTGTTTTTT.

The V and J genes are TRBV5-1 and TRBJ2-6; the match to TRBD2 covers 10 bases. This CDR3 is built from 18 residues. The germline gives CDR1 SGHRS, CDR2 YFSETQ. V shed 0 bases, J shed 2 bases, and the junction held 5 bases outside the gene matches. CDR3 loop: CASSLEVAGGPGANVLTF. The CDR3 DNA is TGCGCCAGCAGCTTGGAGGTAGCGGGGGGCCCTGGGGCCAACGTCCTGACTTTC. Complete variable domain (other parts from reference TRBV5-1 and TRBJ2-6): KAGVTQTPRYLIKTRGQQVTLSCSPISGHRSVSWYQQTPGQGLQFLFEYFSETQRNKGNFPGRFSGRQFSNSRSEMNVSTLELGDSALYLCASSLEVAGGPGANVLTFGAGSRLTVL.

The DNA of the CDR3 is TGCAGTGCTAGAGACGGGGACAGGAATCTTGGCTACACCTTC. Translation: CSARDGDRNLGYTF. The chain is built from TRBV20-1 and TRBJ1-2; TRBD1 aligns across 8 bases. Per germline, CDR1 DFQATT and CDR2 SNEGSKA (reference sequence). With 0 bases clipped from V and 7 bases from J, the junction kept 7 bases outside the gene matches. The CDR3 spans 14 residues.

In its sample, this clonotype was seen once. This sequence joins TRBV3-1 and TRBJ2-7; 7 bases map to TRBD1. Germline assignment: CDR1 LGHDT and CDR2 YNNKEL (reference sequence). This CDR3 spans 14 amino acids. The V and J ends lost 7 bases and 2 bases, in that order; junction bases with no gene match: 8. This CDR3 is CASTPIQGAYEQYF. CDR3 coding DNA: TGTGCCAGCACCCCCATTCAGGGGGCCTACGAGCAGTACTTC.

The V and J genes are TRBV27 and TRBJ1-5; D not certain. Germline V gives CDR1 MNHEY, CDR2 SMNVEV (reference sequence). The length of the CDR3 is 18 residues. V was shortened by 5 bases and J by 5 bases, with 25 bases between the two germline ends. CDR3 region: CASSQSATASGVDQPQHF. Here the CDR3 DNA reads TGTGCCAGCAGTCAAAGCGCTACAGCCTCCGGGGTTGATCAGCCCCAGCATTTT.

This rearrangement joins TRBV4-1 to TRBJ2-1; D is possibly TRBD2 (5 bases). The germline V gene has CDR1 MGHRA and CDR2 YSYEKL. The CDR3 is 16 residues long. The ends were cut back, 4 bases at V and 6 bases at J, with 19 bases in the middle. The CDR3 region has the DNA TGCGCCAGCAGCCCCCTCGGGCAGGACTCGGGCAATGAGCAGTTCTTC. Protein product: CASSPLGQDSGNEQFF.

The V gene is TRBV3-1, the J gene TRBJ1-1; D is unclear. The CDR3 has 16 residues. Germline-derived CDR1 and CDR2 are LGHDT and YNNKEL (reference sequence). V lost 1 base and J lost 0, with 12 bases in between. The CDR3 here is CASSQAPTRVNTEAFF. DNA for the CDR3: TGTGCCAGCAGCCAAGCGCCGACAAGAGTGAACACTGAAGCTTTCTTT.

The rearrangement links TRBV6-6 to TRBJ2-7; D gene ambiguous. V was pared by 2 bases and J by 3 bases, with 5 bases between. The germline V gene encodes CDR1 MNHNY and CDR2 SVGAGI (reference sequence). The CDR3 loop spans 12 amino acids. The CDR3 spells CASSYIFYEQYF. CDR3 DNA sequence: TGTGCCAGCAGTTACATTTTCTACGAGCAGTACTTC.

The V call is TRBV4-1, the J call TRBJ2-2; 7 bases match TRBD1. Germline loops: CDR1 MGHRA, CDR2 YSYEKL. This CDR3 spans 17 amino acids. Trimming cost V 1 base and J 3 bases; bases outside gene matches: 8. For the CDR3, the DNA is TGCGCCAGCAGCCAAGGAATTTGGACAGGCTACACCGGGGAGCTGTTTTTT. This sequence encodes CASSQGIWTGYTGELFF.

The J gene is TRBJ1-2, the V gene TRBV4-1; D remains unclear. Trimming cost V 1 base and J 4 bases, with 10 bases left between them. This CDR3 comprises 14 residues. From germline, CDR1 is MGHRA and CDR2 YSYEKL. The CDR3 loop reads CASSQVEGIYGYTF. The CDR3 DNA sequence: TGCGCCAGCAGCCAAGTCGAAGGGATCTATGGCTACACCTTC.

The rearrangement joins TRBV29-1 to TRBJ2-1; weak D call: TRBD2 (6 bases). The V and J ends lost 1 base and 7 bases respectively, with 14 bases between them. The germline CDR1 and CDR2 sequences are SQVTM and ANQGSEA. The CDR3 totals 14 residues. The CDR3 sequence is CSVEGSGETNEQFF. CDR3 in DNA: TGCAGCGTTGAAGGTAGCGGAGAGACTAATGAGCAGTTCTTC.

The count of this clonotype is one. V gene TRBV28 combines with J gene TRBJ2-1; D is unclear. V was trimmed by 2 bases and J by 10 bases, leaving 18 bases between them. Germline-derived CDR1 and CDR2 are MDHEN and SYDVKM. This CDR3 spans 15 amino acids. The CDR3 region is CASSLKGPLTGEQFF. The CDR3 DNA sequence: TGTGCCAGCAGTTTAAAGGGCCCCTTAACCGGGGAGCAGTTCTTC.

J is TRBJ1-1 and V is TRBV12-3 or TRBV12-4; no firm D call. V lost 2 bases to trimming and J lost 3 bases, with 10 bases between them. There are 14 residues in the CDR3. DNA of the CDR3: TGTGCCAGCAGTTTACAGGTTTCGGACACTGAAGCTTTCTTT. It encodes CASSLQVSDTEAFF.

The rearrangement joins TRBV15 to TRBJ2-7; the D gene is possibly TRBD1 (5 bases). Germline CDR1 is LNHNV and CDR2 is YYDKDF (reference sequence). V was trimmed by 1 base and J by 1 base, leaving 14 bases between them. The CDR3 spans 16 residues. The CDR3 DNA reads TGTGCCACCAGCAGAGTGGCAGGGCTGGCATCCTACGAGCAGTACTTC. Amino acids: CATSRVAGLASYEQYF.

The chain links TRBV24-1 to TRBJ1-5; 8 positions match TRBD1. CDR1 is KGHDR and CDR2 is SFDVKD in the germline V gene. The CDR3 runs to 14 residues. Losses at the gene ends were 3 bases for V and 7 bases for J; bases not matched to a gene: 4. CDR3 sequence: CATSDRWTGQPQHF. The CDR3, as DNA: TGTGCCACCAGTGATCGATGGACAGGGCAGCCCCAGCATTTT.

The V gene is TRBV6-1, the J gene TRBJ2-3; D not certain. This CDR3 is 14 amino acids long. Germline V CDR1 and CDR2: MNHNS, SASEGT. Trimming took 6 bases from V and 2 from J, leaving 12 bases between them. The CDR3 loop is CASRYTVTTDTQYF. The DNA of the CDR3 is TGTGCCAGCAGATACACAGTTACCACAGATACGCAGTATTTT.

The J gene is TRBJ2-5, the V gene TRBV28; 8 bases align to TRBD1. V was pared by 9 bases and J by 1 base, with 16 bases of the junction left unmatched. The CDR3 totals 17 residues. Germline V gene data show CDR1 as MDHEN and CDR2 as SYDVKM. The chain's CDR3 is CASEISRDRRPQETQYF. DNA of the CDR3: TGTGCCAGTGAAATATCCCGGGACAGGCGGCCCCAAGAGACCCAGTACTTC.

V and J are TRBV20-1 and TRBJ2-1; possibly TRBD2 for D (6 bases). V was pared by 1 base and J by 2 bases, with 12 bases between. This CDR3 has 15 amino acids. CDR1 and CDR2 from the germline V gene are DFQATT and SNEGSKA (reference sequence). The CDR3 DNA sequence: TGCAGTGCTAGAGCTGGGCTAGCGCCCTACAATGAGCAGTTCTTC. It specifies CSARAGLAPYNEQFF.

The chain uses TRBV10-3 and TRBJ2-1, with 11 bases aligning to TRBD1. The CDR3 totals 16 residues. Germline values: CDR1 ENHRY, CDR2 SYGVKD. J lost 3 bases, V lost 6 bases, and 7 bases had no gene match. The CDR3 DNA reads TGTGCCATCAGCGATTGGGACAGGGGGGTCTACAATGAGCAGTTCTTC. It is translated as CAISDWDRGVYNEQFF.

V and J are TRBV7-9 and TRBJ2-1, with TRBD2 matching over 13 bases. Per germline, CDR1 SEHNR and CDR2 FQNEAQ (reference sequence). V lost 5 bases to trimming and J lost 8 bases; unmatched junction nucleotides: 9. This CDR3 is 16 amino acids long. CDR3 protein: CASSLGLAGEVDEQFF. The CDR3 region has the DNA TGTGCCAGCAGCCTTGGACTAGCGGGGGAGGTAGATGAGCAGTTCTTC.